A single T cell receptor beta chain is shown here with its context. Its cognate antigen has yet to be identified. The sample holds no much larger clone one base away, and base qualities are not on file. In Seattle, one collaborating source enrolled patients while the infection was active and tracked those patients longitudinally over the course of disease. Each collaborating institution followed its own protocols to collect whole blood in K2EDTA tubes. Collaborator samples were shipped for TCRbeta analysis as frozen whole blood, isolated PBMCs, or DNA extracted from either sample type. The CDR3 has 17 amino acids, counting the end cysteine and phenylalanine. Only the CDR3 region is kept as DNA, spanning 51 bases read in frame from base 1. V and J are truncated by 0 bases and 7 bases respectively, leaving an intervening sequence of 16 bases. The germline V gene specifies LGHNA as CDR1 and YSLEER as CDR2.

TCRbeta CDR3 regions were amplified from genomic DNA using the immunoSEQ Assay, a bias-controlled multiplex PCR. The authors processed their data as follows. Nucleated cell counts per sample were estimated from amplification of reference gene primers within the assay. To quantify the absolute abundance of each unique TCRbeta CDR3 rearrangement, sequence reads were collapsed and filtered. For each sample, productive Simpson clonality was calculated by taking the square root of Simpson's diversity index across productive rearrangements. TCRdb stores this immuneACCESS table with in-frame sequences only. Part of the clones is absent; in the studies checked, under half of the shortfall reflects unresolved V genes, and no reason is known for the rest. The V and J calls and clone size are taken from that table; D and trimming were inferred from the DNA. The sample table holds about 150,000 clones, of which around nine tenths were seen once. Jointly, the top ten make up around 2.5% of the sample.

This entry comes from a study of blood T cell repertoires in COVID-19 (dated by TCRdb to 2018 to 2020). Describing the broader study: Samples covering the acute and convalescent phases of COVID-19 were provided by collaborators in the United States, Italy and Spain. The repertoires were released in a freely available public database meant as a resource for research on the immune response to SARS-CoV-2. The prospective study material was composed of cDNA or gDNA derived from T cells, B-cell-depleted T cells, or PBMCs. Deeply sampled blood TCRbeta repertoires from subjects exposed to, actively infected with, or recovered from COVID-19 were included in the dataset. The samples were drawn from the first 160 participants of the ongoing ImmuneRACE study and from 1,254 subjects provided by 6 global collaborators. Where available, HLA class I and class II types were taken from metadata supplied by the sample provider and were not determined by assay-based typing. Sample metadata almost always included a de-identified subject ID, COVID-19 status, age in years and sex. Overall results and qualifications from the work: The quantity of clinical and demographic metadata differed by source and by participant and was supplied without curation.

The chain couples TRBV4-3 to TRBJ1-6; the D gene assignment is ambiguous. This TCR was recovered from a woman of 80 years or more with COVID-19, enrolled during active disease. The sample comprised peripheral blood. The encoded CDR3 is CASSQDASRGGNSPLHF. The nucleotide sequence is given as TGCGCCAGCAGCCAAGACGCGTCTCGGGGAGGGAATTCACCCCTCCACTTT.